This paragraph covers one T cell receptor beta chain sequence. The data derive from a study of T-cell reconstitution after alpha-beta-depleted transplantation in children. The germline V gene has CDR1 ENHRY and CDR2 SYGVKD. V was pared by 5 bases and J by 4 bases, with 10 bases of the junction left unmatched. This CDR3 is 16 amino acids long. The TCRbeta library was prepared with unique molecular identifiers. TCRdb re-called the PCR reads through MiXCR, storing one row per CDR3 protein. The top ten hold 2% to 2.5% of the sample, which has hundreds of thousands of distinct CDR3 sequences, 30% to 35% seen once.

This TCR derives from a human donor who donated a stem cell graft to a child with aplastic anemia. The source was PBMCs from the stem cell graft donor, collected from the stem cell graft. V and J are TRBV10-3 and TRBJ2-7; TRBD2 matches at 11 bases. The CDR3 spells CAISPLAGGVGYEQYF. The CDR3 region has the DNA TGTGCCATCAGTCCTTTAGCGGGAGGGGTTGGATACGAGCAGTACTTC.